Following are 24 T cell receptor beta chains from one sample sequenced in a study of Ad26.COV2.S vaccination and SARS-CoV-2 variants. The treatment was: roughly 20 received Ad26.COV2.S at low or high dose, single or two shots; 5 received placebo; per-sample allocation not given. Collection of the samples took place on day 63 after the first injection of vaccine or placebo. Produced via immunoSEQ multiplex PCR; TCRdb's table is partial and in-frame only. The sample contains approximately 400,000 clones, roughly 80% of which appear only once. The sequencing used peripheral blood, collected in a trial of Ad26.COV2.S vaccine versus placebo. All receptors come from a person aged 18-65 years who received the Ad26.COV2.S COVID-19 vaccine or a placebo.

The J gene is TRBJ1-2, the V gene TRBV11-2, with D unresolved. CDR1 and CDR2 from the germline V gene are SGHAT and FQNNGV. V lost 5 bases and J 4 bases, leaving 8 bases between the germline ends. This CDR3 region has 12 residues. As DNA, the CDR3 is TGTGCCAGCAGCAGCCAAAGCTATGGCTACACCTTC. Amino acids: CASSSQSYGYTF.

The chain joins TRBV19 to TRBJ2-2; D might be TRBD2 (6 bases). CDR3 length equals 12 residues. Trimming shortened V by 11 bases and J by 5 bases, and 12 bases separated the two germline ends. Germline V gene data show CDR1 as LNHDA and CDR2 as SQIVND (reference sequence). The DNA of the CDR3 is TGTGCCGCCCGGAGGGCAACCGGGGAGCTGTTTTTT. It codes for CAARRATGELFF.

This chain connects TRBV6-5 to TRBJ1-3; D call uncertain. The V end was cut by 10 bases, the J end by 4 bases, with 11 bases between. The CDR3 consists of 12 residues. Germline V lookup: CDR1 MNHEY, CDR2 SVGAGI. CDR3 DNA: TGTGCCACTACCTCGTCGGGAAACACCATATATTTT. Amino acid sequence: CATTSSGNTIYF.

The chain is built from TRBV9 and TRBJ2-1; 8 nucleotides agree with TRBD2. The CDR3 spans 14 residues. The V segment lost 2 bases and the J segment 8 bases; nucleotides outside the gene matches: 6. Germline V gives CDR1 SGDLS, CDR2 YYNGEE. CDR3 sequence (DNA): TGTGCCAGCAGCGTGGGCAGCGGGAGAGATGAGCAGTTCTTC. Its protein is CASSVGSGRDEQFF.

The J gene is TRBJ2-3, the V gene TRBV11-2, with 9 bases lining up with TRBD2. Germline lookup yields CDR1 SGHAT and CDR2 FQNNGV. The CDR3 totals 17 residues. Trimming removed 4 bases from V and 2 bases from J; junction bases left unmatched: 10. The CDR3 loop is CASSSRASGALTDTQYF. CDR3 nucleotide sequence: TGTGCCAGCAGCTCCCGCGCTAGCGGGGCCCTCACAGATACGCAGTATTTT.

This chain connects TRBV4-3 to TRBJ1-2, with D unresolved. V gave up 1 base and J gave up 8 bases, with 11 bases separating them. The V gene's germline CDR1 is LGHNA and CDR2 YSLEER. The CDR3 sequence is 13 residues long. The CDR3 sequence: CASSQVGSGGYTF. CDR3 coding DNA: TGCGCCAGCAGCCAAGTGGGCTCCGGCGGCTACACCTTC.

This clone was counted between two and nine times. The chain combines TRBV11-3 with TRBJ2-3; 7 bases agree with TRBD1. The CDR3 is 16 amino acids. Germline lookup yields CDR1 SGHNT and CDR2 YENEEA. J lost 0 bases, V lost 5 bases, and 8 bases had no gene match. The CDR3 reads CASSPWDSQSTDTQYF. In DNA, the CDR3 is TGTGCCAGCAGCCCGTGGGACAGTCAAAGCACAGATACGCAGTATTTT.

CDR3 sequence (DNA): TGCGCCAGCAGCGTATGGACAGGGAAAGAGACCCAGTACTTC. It specifies CASSVWTGKETQYF. The chain uses TRBV5-1 and TRBJ2-5; 8 bases map to TRBD1. Trimming took 4 bases from V and 3 from J; bases not matched to a gene: 5. Germline V gene lookup returns CDR1 SGHRS and CDR2 YFSETQ. The CDR3 contains 14 residues.

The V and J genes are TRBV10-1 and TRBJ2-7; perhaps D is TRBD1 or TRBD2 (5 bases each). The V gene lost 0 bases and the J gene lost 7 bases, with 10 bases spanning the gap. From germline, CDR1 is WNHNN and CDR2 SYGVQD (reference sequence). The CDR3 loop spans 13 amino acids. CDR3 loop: CASSESRGGEQYF. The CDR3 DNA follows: TGCGCCAGCAGTGAGTCGAGGGGCGGAGAGCAGTACTTC.

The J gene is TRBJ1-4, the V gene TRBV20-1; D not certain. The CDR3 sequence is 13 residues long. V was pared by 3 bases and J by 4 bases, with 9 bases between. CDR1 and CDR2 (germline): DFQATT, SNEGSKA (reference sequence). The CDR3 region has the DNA TGCAGTGCTAGTTTCAGCTTTAATGAAAAACTGTTTTTT. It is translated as CSASFSFNEKLFF.

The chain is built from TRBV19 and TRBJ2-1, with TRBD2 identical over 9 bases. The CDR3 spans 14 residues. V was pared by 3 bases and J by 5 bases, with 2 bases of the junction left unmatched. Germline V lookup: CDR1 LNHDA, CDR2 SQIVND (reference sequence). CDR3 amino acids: CASSISGSHNEQFF. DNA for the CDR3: TGTGCCAGTAGTATTAGCGGGAGCCACAATGAGCAGTTCTTC.

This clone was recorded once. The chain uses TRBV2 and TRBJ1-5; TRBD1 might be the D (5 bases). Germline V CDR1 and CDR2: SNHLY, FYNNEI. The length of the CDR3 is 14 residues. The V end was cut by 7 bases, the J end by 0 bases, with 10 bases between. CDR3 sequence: CASTRRDSNQPQHF. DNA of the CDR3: TGTGCCAGCACCCGCAGGGATAGCAATCAGCCCCAGCATTTT.

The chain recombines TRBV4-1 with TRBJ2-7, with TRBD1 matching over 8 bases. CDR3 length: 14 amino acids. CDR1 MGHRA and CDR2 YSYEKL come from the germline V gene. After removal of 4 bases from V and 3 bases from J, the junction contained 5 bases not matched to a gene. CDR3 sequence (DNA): TGCGCCAGCAGCCCCAGACAGGGGAGCTACGAGCAGTACTTC. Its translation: CASSPRQGSYEQYF.

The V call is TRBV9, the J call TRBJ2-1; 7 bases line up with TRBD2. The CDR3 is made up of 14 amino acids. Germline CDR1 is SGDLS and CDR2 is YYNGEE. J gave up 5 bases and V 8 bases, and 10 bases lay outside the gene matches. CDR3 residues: CASIQTSQNNEQFF. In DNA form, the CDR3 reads TGTGCCAGTATACAGACTAGCCAAAACAATGAGCAGTTCTTC.

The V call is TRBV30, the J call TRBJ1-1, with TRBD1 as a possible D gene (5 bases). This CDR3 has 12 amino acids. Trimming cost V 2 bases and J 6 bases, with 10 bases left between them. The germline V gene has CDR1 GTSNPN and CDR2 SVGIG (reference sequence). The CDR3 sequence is CAWSPLGAEAFF. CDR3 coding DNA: TGTGCCTGGAGTCCCTTGGGGGCTGAAGCTTTCTTT.

Written as DNA, the CDR3 is TGCGCCAGCAGCTTCTCCGCGGGCACAGATACGCAGTATTTT. This sequence encodes CASSFSAGTDTQYF. The rearrangement links TRBV5-1 to TRBJ2-3; D is unclear. Germline-derived CDR1 and CDR2 are SGHRS and YFSETQ. The V end was cut by 2 bases, the J end by 1 base, with 8 bases between. This CDR3 contains 14 residues.

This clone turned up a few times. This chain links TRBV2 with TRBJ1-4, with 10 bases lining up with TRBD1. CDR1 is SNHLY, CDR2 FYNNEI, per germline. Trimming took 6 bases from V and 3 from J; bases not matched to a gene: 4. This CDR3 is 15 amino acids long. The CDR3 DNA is TGTGCCAGCAGCCGACAGGGGGCGGCTAATGAAAAACTGTTTTTT. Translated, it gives CASSRQGAANEKLFF.

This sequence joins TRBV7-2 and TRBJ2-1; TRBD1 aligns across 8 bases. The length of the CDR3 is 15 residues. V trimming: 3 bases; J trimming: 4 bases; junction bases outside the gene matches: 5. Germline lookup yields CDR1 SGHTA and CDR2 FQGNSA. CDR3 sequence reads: CASSFRDRRYNEQFF. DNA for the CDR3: TGTGCCAGCAGCTTCCGGGACAGGAGGTACAATGAGCAGTTCTTC.

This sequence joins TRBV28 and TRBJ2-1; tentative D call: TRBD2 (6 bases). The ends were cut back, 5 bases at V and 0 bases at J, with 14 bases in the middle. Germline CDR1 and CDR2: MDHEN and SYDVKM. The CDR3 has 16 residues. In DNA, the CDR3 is TGTGCCAGCAGTCAGGGACTGTTAAGCTCCTACAATGAGCAGTTCTTC. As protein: CASSQGLLSSYNEQFF.

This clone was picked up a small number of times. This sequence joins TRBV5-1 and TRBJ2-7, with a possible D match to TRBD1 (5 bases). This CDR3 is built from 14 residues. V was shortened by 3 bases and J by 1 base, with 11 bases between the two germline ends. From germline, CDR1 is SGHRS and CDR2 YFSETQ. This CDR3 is CASSSTEISYEQYF. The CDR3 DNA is TGCGCCAGCAGCTCGACAGAGATATCCTACGAGCAGTACTTC.

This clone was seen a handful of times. CDR3 in amino acids: CASRLGQGYEQYF. The CDR3 bases are TGCGCCAGCAGACTTGGACAGGGCTACGAGCAGTACTTC. The chain is built from TRBV5-1 and TRBJ2-7; 8 bases line up with TRBD1. Germline lookup yields CDR1 SGHRS and CDR2 YFSETQ. The CDR3 has 13 residues. With 5 bases clipped from V and 3 bases from J, the junction kept 4 bases outside the gene matches.

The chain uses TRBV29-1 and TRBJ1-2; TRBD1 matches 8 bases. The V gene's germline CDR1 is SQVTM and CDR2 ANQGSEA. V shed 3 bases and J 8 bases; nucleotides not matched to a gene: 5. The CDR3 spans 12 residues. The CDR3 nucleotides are TGCAGCGTTGAGGACAGGGCTCTAGGCTACACCTTC. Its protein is CSVEDRALGYTF.

The CDR3 DNA follows: TGTGCCAGCATGCGGGACAGGGGTTACGAGCAGTACTTC. The encoded protein is CASMRDRGYEQYF. The rearrangement links TRBV2 to TRBJ2-7, with 10 bases identical to TRBD1. Germline CDR1 and CDR2: SNHLY and FYNNEI. V shed 7 bases and J 4 bases; nucleotides not matched to a gene: 4. The CDR3 loop spans 13 amino acids.

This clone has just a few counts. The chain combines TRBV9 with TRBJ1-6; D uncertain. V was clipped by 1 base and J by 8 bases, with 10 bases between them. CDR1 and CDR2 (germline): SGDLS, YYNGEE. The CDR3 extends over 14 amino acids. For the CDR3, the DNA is TGTGCCAGCAGCGTACGGATGAGCGATTCACCCCTCCACTTT. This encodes CASSVRMSDSPLHF.